This T cell receptor beta chain stems from a study of blood T cell repertoires in COVID-19. Germline V gene lookup returns CDR1 SNHLY and CDR2 FYNNEI. The CDR3 is made up of 13 amino acids. The V gene lost 6 bases and the J gene lost 0 bases, with 6 bases spanning the gap. Using immunoSEQ multiplex PCR, the repertoire was profiled, and TCRdb retains in-frame clones only, with some absent. The sample has 100,000 to 150,000 clones; about 83% are singletons. The chain uses TRBV2 and TRBJ1-3; D call uncertain. The sequence derives from a man in his 60s with acute or convalescent COVID-19. Sequenced material: peripheral blood. The CDR3: CASRRDSGNTIYF. The CDR3 region has the DNA TGTGCCAGCAGGAGGGACTCTGGAAACACCATATATTTT. The variable domain in full, with the rest retrieved from reference TRBV2 and TRBJ1-3, is EPEVTQTPSHQVTQMGQEVILRCVPISNHLYFYWYRQILGQKVEFLVSFYNNEISEKSEIFDDQFSVERPDGSNFTLKIRSTKLEDSAMYFCASRRDSGNTIYFGEGSWLTVV.